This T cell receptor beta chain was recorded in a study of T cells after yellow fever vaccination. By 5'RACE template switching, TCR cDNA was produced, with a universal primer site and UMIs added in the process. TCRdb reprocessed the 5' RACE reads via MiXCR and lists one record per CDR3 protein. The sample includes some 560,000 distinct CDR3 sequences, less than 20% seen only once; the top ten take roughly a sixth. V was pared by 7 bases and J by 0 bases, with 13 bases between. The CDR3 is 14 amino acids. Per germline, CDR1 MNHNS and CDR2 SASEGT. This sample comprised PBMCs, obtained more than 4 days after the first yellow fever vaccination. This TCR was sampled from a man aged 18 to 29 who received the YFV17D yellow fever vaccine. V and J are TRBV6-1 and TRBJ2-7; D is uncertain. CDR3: CASTRSPYSYEQYV. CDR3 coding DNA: TGTGCCAGCACGAGAAGTCCTTACTCCTACGAGCAGTACGTC.